The rows below give T cell receptor beta chains drawn from one sample of a study of T cells in narcolepsy. The repertoire was sequenced with immunoSEQ multiplex PCR; TCRdb's copy has only in-frame clones and lacks some. Of under 35,000 clones in the sample, around four fifths were seen once. The sequencing sample was made of CD45RA- memory CD4+ T cells from PBMCs. The receptors were gathered from a human donor with narcolepsy. CDR3s include the opening cysteine and the closing phenylalanine or tryptophan. D genes are given only for firm matches. Clone size is stated in some rows and not others, as once, few, many or a class when expanded.

.	TRBV5-4	.	TRBJ2-7	TGTGCCAGCAGCTTGGTCAAACAGAGCTCCTACGAGCAGTACTTC	CASSLVKQSSYEQYF
TRBD1	TRBV19	few	TRBJ1-1	TGTGCCAGTAGGCAACAGGGGAGCACTGAAGCTTTCTTT	CASRQQGSTEAFF
.	TRBV25-1	.	TRBJ2-7	TGTGCCAGCAGTGAGCGCGGGGTGGTGGGTGAGCAGTACTTC	CASSERGVVGEQYF
.	TRBV2	once	TRBJ1-2	TGTGCCAGCAGTCTCGACTTCTATGGCTACACCTTC	CASSLDFYGYTF
.	TRBV7-9	once	TRBJ2-3	TGTGCCAGCAGTCCCTGGGACGGCACAGATACGCAGTATTTT	CASSPWDGTDTQYF
.	TRBV7-8	.	TRBJ1-2	TGTGCCAGCAGCCAACAGGGTTTGAACTATGGCTACACCTTC	CASSQQGLNYGYTF
TRBD2	TRBV7-9	.	TRBJ2-5	TGTGCCAGCAGCCCCGGGGGGGGTGGGCCCGCGGAGACCCAGTACTTC	CASSPGGGGPAETQYF
.	TRBV18	.	TRBJ1-1	TGTGCCAGCTCAGCCGACACTGAAGCTTTCTTT	CASSADTEAFF
.	TRBV2	once	TRBJ2-2	TGTGCCAGCAGTTTGAGCGGGACAACGAACACCGGGGAGCTGTTTTTT	CASSLSGTTNTGELFF
.	TRBV20-1	.	TRBJ2-7	TGCAGTGCTTTAGCTATCTACGAGCAGTACTTC	CSALAIYEQYF
TRBD2	TRBV7-2	.	TRBJ2-5	TGTGCCAGCAGCCGAGGGTCTAGCGGGGGACAAGAGACCCAGTACTTC	CASSRGSSGGQETQYF
.	TRBV21-1	.	TRBJ1-2	TGTGCCAGAATCCCAGGGGCAAACGGCTACACCTTC	CARIPGANGYTF
TRBD2	TRBV5-6	.	TRBJ2-5	TGTGCCAGCAGCCAACCCGAACCGGGACTAAGGGAGACCCAGTACTTC	CASSQPEPGLRETQYF
.	TRBV9	.	TRBJ2-5	TGTGCCAGCAGCGTAGAAACGGGGGTCGGTGAGACCCAGTACTTC	CASSVETGVGETQYF
.	TRBV5-1	.	TRBJ1-1	TGCGCCAGCAGCTTGGACCCTAGAATCACTGAAGCTTTCTTT	CASSLDPRITEAFF
.	TRBV4-2	.	TRBJ1-4	TGTGCCAGCAGCCAAGTAGTGGACCCAACTAATGAAAAACTGTTTTTT	CASSQVVDPTNEKLFF
TRBD1	TRBV12-5	.	TRBJ1-4	TGTGCTAGTGGTTTCCTGGTCCAGGGGGCGGTAACTAATGAAAAACTGTTTTTT	CASGFLVQGAVTNEKLFF